This T cell receptor (beta chain) appears in the sequencing data of a study of T cells in Graves' hyperthyroidism and ophthalmopathy. Whole-study context: Initial diagnosis, before any treatment, was when peripheral blood was collected. The study's findings and limits: Prediction of ophthalmopathy progression came a median roughly 6.7 months pre-onset.

This clonotype was recorded a few times. Its antigen remains unidentified. Among ophthalmopathy patients, the Clinical Activity Score reached at least 3, the NOSPECS grade reached at least 4, and duration remained under 3 months. RNA transcripts served as the template for amplifying TCR beta CDR3 regions. HTBI primers were used for first-round RT-PCR of the TCR CDR3. TCRdb independently ran MiXCR on the multiplex PCR reads; one entry per CDR3 protein. The table includes some 490,000 distinct CDR3 sequences, under 25% detected once. The sample taken for sequencing was blood. This clonotype was obtained from a woman in her sixties or seventies with Graves' ophthalmopathy.

In DNA, the CDR3 is TGTGCCATCAGTTCGGACAGTTCCTACGAGCAGTACTTC. Translating gives CAISSDSSYEQYF. V and J are TRBV10-3 and TRBJ2-7; the D gene is possibly TRBD1 (6 bases). The CDR3 spans 13 residues. Trimming shortened V by 5 bases and J by 1 base, and 9 bases separated the two germline ends. CDR1 is ENHRY and CDR2 is SYGVKD in the germline V gene.